The 22 T cell receptor beta chains presented below share a single source sample, sequenced in a study of T cells in Graves' hyperthyroidism and ophthalmopathy. The TCR beta CDR3 regions underwent amplification using RNA transcripts as the source. TCR CDR3 regions were first amplified by RT-PCR with HTBI primers. TCRdb re-analysed the multiplex PCR reads in MiXCR, keeping a single row per CDR3 protein. The table lists 600,000 or so distinct CDR3 sequences, 14% of them singletons. Specimen: blood. The source of these receptors is a woman aged 18-30 years with Graves' ophthalmopathy.

This chain joins TRBV28 and TRBJ2-2; TRBD2 matches at 7 bases. The V and J ends lost 3 bases and 7 bases, in that order; junction bases with no gene match: 8. The CDR3 totals 15 residues. Per germline, CDR1 MDHEN and CDR2 SYDVKM. CDR3 sequence (DNA): TGTGCCAGCAGTTTCCCCCGGGGGGTCGGCGGGGAGCTGTTTTTT. Protein: CASSFPRGVGGELFF.

The chain links TRBV19 to TRBJ2-1, with D maybe TRBD1 (6 bases). Trimming left V 3 bases short and J 10 bases short, with 13 bases between. CDR3 size: 13 residues. The germline gives CDR1 LNHDA, CDR2 SQIVND (reference sequence). In nucleotides, the CDR3 is TGTGCCAGTAGTATTACAGGGAAAAGGGAGCAGTTCTTC. Its translation is CASSITGKREQFF.

The rearrangement links TRBV7-2 to TRBJ1-1; D is unresolved. Germline CDR1 reads SGHTA; CDR2 reads FQGNSA. V was clipped by 5 bases and J by 9 bases, with 16 bases between them. The CDR3 is 13 amino acids. DNA of the CDR3: TGTGCCAGCAGCCCGGCCGTCCGTGCGAAAGCTTTCTTT. As protein: CASSPAVRAKAFF.

There are a few counts of this clonotype. V is TRBV6-4 and J is TRBJ2-1; TRBD2 aligns across 10 bases. Losses at the gene ends were 4 bases for V and 9 bases for J; bases not matched to a gene: 9. Germline V CDR1 and CDR2: MRHNA, SNTAGT. The length of the CDR3 is 15 residues. The CDR3: CASSAGGTSVTEQFF. In nucleotides, the CDR3 is TGTGCCAGCAGTGCTGGGGGGACTAGCGTGACTGAGCAGTTCTTC.

This clonotype was observed once. With a much larger clone just one base away, this may be a read error. This chain connects TRBV7-9 to TRBJ2-7; no definite D call. CDR3 size: 14 residues. Germline loops: CDR1 SEHNR, CDR2 FQNEAQ (reference sequence). CDR3 loop: CASSFIPSSYGQYF. The CDR3 DNA sequence: TGTGCCAGCAGCTTTATCCCGAGCTCCTACGGGCAGTACTTC. Supplemented by reference TRBV7-9 and TRBJ2-7, the full variable domain reads DTGVSQNPRHKITKRGQNVTFRCDPISEHNRLYWYRQTLGQGPEFLTYFQNEAQLEKSRLLSDRFSAERPKGSFSTLEIQRTEQGDSAMYLCASSFIPSSYGQYFGPGTRLTVT.

In this sample, this clonotype turned up many times. This CDR3 is CASSHGRADTQYF. The CDR3 DNA reads as TGTGCCAGCAGCCACGGCAGGGCGGATACGCAGTATTTT. This chain joins TRBV3-1 and TRBJ2-3, with D possibly matching TRBD1 (5 bases). This CDR3 comprises 13 residues. Germline V gives CDR1 LGHDT, CDR2 YNNKEL (reference sequence). V lost 3 bases and J 6 bases, leaving 10 bases between the germline ends.

This clonotype was seen many times. J is TRBJ1-5 and V is TRBV10-3, with D perhaps matching TRBD1 (5 bases). The CDR3 is 13 amino acids. V was shortened by 4 bases and J by 5 bases, with 9 bases between the two germline ends. In germline, CDR1 is ENHRY, CDR2 SYGVKD. The CDR3 reads CAISGREDQPQHF. DNA for the CDR3: TGTGCCATCAGTGGCAGGGAGGATCAGCCCCAGCATTTT.

This clonotype came up a few times. Given a much more abundant clone one base away, this may be a read error. This rearrangement joins TRBV7-6 to TRBJ2-7; the D gene is possibly TRBD2 (6 bases). In germline, CDR1 is SGHVS, CDR2 FNYEAQ. Trimming took off 5 bases at V and 4 bases at J, with 18 bases between the two ends. This CDR3 contains 15 residues. Here the CDR3 reads CASSPRGRGGYEQYF. The CDR3 nucleotides read TGTGCCAGCAGCCCGCGTGGACGGGGAGGATACGAGCAGTACTTC.

V and J are TRBV30 and TRBJ1-2; no clear D. The V and J ends lost 3 bases and 4 bases respectively, with 12 bases between them. Germline lookup yields CDR1 GTSNPN and CDR2 SVGIG (reference sequence). This CDR3 contains 13 residues. CDR3 sequence reads: CAWSAIGPYGYTF. CDR3 bases: TGTGCCTGGAGCGCCATCGGGCCCTATGGCTACACCTTC.

The J gene is TRBJ1-2, the V gene TRBV7-9; D gene uncertain. From germline, CDR1 is SEHNR and CDR2 FQNEAQ (reference sequence). The CDR3 extends over 14 amino acids. V was clipped by 1 base and J by 3 bases, with 9 bases between them. CDR3: CASSLETAYYGYTF. The DNA of the CDR3 is TGTGCCAGCAGCTTAGAAACGGCTTACTATGGCTACACCTTC.

This clonotype was recorded at least ten times. The V gene is TRBV2, the J gene TRBJ2-1, with D hard to call. The CDR3 totals 15 residues. The germline gives CDR1 SNHLY, CDR2 FYNNEI. V lost 0 bases and J lost 5, with 11 bases in between. The CDR3 reads CASSEAASPDNEQFF. CDR3 DNA sequence: TGTGCCAGCAGTGAAGCGGCATCCCCGGACAATGAGCAGTTCTTC. The whole variable domain, filled in from reference TRBV2 and TRBJ2-1, reads EPEVTQTPSHQVTQMGQEVILRCVPISNHLYFYWYRQILGQKVEFLVSFYNNEISEKSEIFDDQFSVERPDGSNFTLKIRSTKLEDSAMYFCASSEAASPDNEQFFGPGTRLTVL.

With regard to this clonotype: This may arise from a read error, as a much more abundant clone is one base away. The gene calls are TRBV12-3 or TRBV12-4 and TRBJ1-2; 7 bases map to TRBD1. Trimming at V came to 2 bases and at J to 7 bases, leaving 22 bases not matched to a gene. This CDR3 region has 19 residues. The CDR3 spells CASSLPRQGIPRNYSGYTF. The CDR3 DNA reads TGTGCCAGCAGTTTACCTCGACAGGGTATCCCTCGAAACTATAGTGGCTACACCTTC.

This clonotype was counted ten times or more. This chain joins TRBV30 and TRBJ1-5; D uncertain. Per the germline V gene, CDR1 is GTSNPN and CDR2 is SVGIG (reference sequence). Between the trimmed V and J ends, which lost 4 bases and 10 bases, there was a span of 11 bases. The CDR3 covers 11 residues. The CDR3 region has the DNA TGTGCCTGGAAGAAAGGAGGACCCCAGCATTTT. This gives the protein CAWKKGGPQHF.

The rearrangement uses TRBV19 and TRBJ1-2; possibly TRBD1 for D (6 bases). CDR1 is LNHDA, CDR2 SQIVND, per germline (reference sequence). V dropped 7 bases and J dropped 4 bases, with 10 bases sitting between them. This CDR3 is 12 amino acids long. The CDR3 protein is CASTQGVYGYTF. For the CDR3, the DNA is TGTGCCAGTACACAGGGAGTCTATGGCTACACCTTC.

The chain joins TRBV7-3 to TRBJ2-7; 12 nucleotides line up with TRBD2. The trim removed 5 bases at V and 6 bases at J, leaving 2 bases unmatched. CDR1 and CDR2 from the germline V gene are SGHTA and FQGTGA. The CDR3 has 13 amino acids. The CDR3 loop reads CASSTGLAGEQYF. DNA of the CDR3: TGTGCCAGCAGCACGGGACTAGCGGGCGAGCAGTACTTC.

This clonotype appeared a few times. The chain couples TRBV20-1 to TRBJ1-5, with D possibly TRBD1 on 5 matching bases. CDR1 DFQATT and CDR2 SNEGSKA come from the germline V gene (reference sequence). There are 13 residues in the CDR3. Trimming took off 1 base at V and 2 bases at J, with 6 bases between the two ends. CDR3 coding DNA: TGCAGTGCTAGAGTACAGGGCAATCAGCCCCAGCATTTT. Translating it yields CSARVQGNQPQHF.

The rearrangement uses TRBV6-1 and TRBJ2-7; either TRBD1 or TRBD2 may fit D (5 bases each). With 1 base removed from V and 6 bases from J, the gap between germline ends came to 10 bases. The CDR3 is 13 amino acids. Germline V lookup: CDR1 MNHNS, CDR2 SASEGT. Here the CDR3 reads CASSEDGDAEQYF. The CDR3 DNA sequence: TGTGCCAGCAGTGAAGACGGGGACGCCGAGCAGTACTTC.

This chain uses TRBV18 with TRBJ1-2; D ambiguous. Germline V gene sequence: CDR1 KGHSH, CDR2 LQKENI. Trimming cost V 0 bases and J 1 base, with 9 bases left between them. The CDR3 length is 15 residues. The CDR3 DNA reads TGTGCCAGCTCACCACCGGGCCAGTTTAACTATGGCTACACCTTC. Its protein is CASSPPGQFNYGYTF.

Many counts were recorded for this clonotype. The chain recombines TRBV11-2 with TRBJ2-1; TRBD2 agrees at 9 bases. The CDR3 contains 15 residues. The J segment lost 4 bases and the V segment lost 3 bases, leaving 4 bases of the junction unmatched. Germline loops: CDR1 SGHAT, CDR2 FQNNGV. The CDR3 loop is CASSFPTSGYNEQFF. The CDR3 region has the DNA TGTGCCAGCAGCTTCCCGACTAGCGGTTACAATGAGCAGTTCTTC.

The CDR3 protein is CASSQVLGHSNQPQHF. CDR3 coding DNA: TGTGCCAGCAGCCAAGTGTTGGGCCATAGCAATCAGCCCCAGCATTTT. The genes are TRBV4-2 and TRBJ1-5; unclear D gene. Germline loops: CDR1 LGHNA, CDR2 YNFKEQ. Trimming took off 1 base at V and 0 bases at J, with 10 bases between the two ends. The CDR3 has 16 residues.

The table lists this clonotype with a few counts. A much larger clone differs by one base, so this may be a read error. V is TRBV6-2 or TRBV6-3 and J is TRBJ1-1, with D unresolved. Trimming shortened V by 4 bases and J by 4 bases, and 19 bases separated the two germline ends. Germline loops: CDR1 MNHEY, CDR2 SVGEGT. The CDR3 length is 16 residues. The CDR3 DNA reads TGTGCCAGCAGTTCCCCCTGGGAGGAGCAGAGCACTGAAGCTTTCTTT. Translated, it gives CASSSPWEEQSTEAFF.

This clonotype was observed a few times. The gene calls are TRBV18 and TRBJ2-1; 8 bases fit TRBD1. The CDR3 is 16 amino acids. Unmatched junction bases numbered 11, after V lost 1 base and J lost 9 bases. From germline, CDR1 is KGHSH and CDR2 LQKENI. The CDR3 DNA reads TGTGCCAGCTCACCACAGATTCAGGGGGCGCAGAGTGAGCAGTTCTTC. It is translated as CASSPQIQGAQSEQFF.